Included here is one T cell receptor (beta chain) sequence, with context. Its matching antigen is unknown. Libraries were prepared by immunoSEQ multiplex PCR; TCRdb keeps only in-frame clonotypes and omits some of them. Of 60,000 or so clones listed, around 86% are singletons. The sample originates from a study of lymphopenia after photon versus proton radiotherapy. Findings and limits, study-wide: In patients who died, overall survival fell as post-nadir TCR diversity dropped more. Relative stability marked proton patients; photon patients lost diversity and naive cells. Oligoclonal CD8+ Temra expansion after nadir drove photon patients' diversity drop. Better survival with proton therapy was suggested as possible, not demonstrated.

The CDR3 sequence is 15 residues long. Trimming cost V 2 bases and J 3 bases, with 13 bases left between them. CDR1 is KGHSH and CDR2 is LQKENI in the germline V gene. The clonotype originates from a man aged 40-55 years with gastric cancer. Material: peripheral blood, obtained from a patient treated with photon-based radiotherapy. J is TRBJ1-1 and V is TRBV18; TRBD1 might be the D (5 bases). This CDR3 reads CASSPMGEADTEAFF. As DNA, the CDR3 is TGTGCCAGCTCACCAATGGGGGAGGCGGACACTGAAGCTTTCTTT. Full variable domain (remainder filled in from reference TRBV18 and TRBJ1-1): NAGVMQNPRHLVRRRGQEARLRCSPMKGHSHVYWYRQLPEEGLKFMVYLQKENIIDESGMPKERFSAEFPKEGPSILRIQQVVRGDSAAYFCASSPMGEADTEAFFGQGTRLTVV.